The rows below give T cell receptor beta chains drawn from one sample of a study of OX40 agonist ivuxolimab in advanced cancers. TCRdb's copy holds only in-frame clones and misses some; the assay was immunoSEQ multiplex PCR. The data contain about 100,000 clones, approximately 90% of them singletons. The material was CD4+ or CD8+ T cells sorted from blood, obtained in a trial of the OX40 agonist ivuxolimab. The receptors come from an adult with an advanced solid tumor such as melanoma, head and neck, liver or kidney cancer. The CDR3 runs from the conserved cysteine through the conserved F or W. D genes are given only for firm matches. Some rows mark clone size as missing; the rest say once, few, many or name a class of expanded clone.

cdr3_length d_call clone_size j_call v_call cdr3_aa cdr3_nt
13 . . TRBJ2-1 TRBV7-9 CASSRTPDNEQFF TGTGCCAGCAGCCGGACACCCGACAATGAGCAGTTCTTC
15 . . TRBJ2-5 TRBV7-9 CASSLGSPGRETQYF TGTGCCAGCAGCTTAGGTTCCCCCGGGAGAGAGACCCAGTACTTC
14 . . TRBJ2-2 TRBV4-1 CASSQDKGPGELFF TGCGCCAGCAGCCAAGATAAGGGCCCCGGGGAGCTGTTTTTT
12 . . TRBJ1-4 TRBV9 CASSVRNEKLFF TGTGCCAGCAGCGTAAGGAATGAAAAACTGTTTTTT
16 TRBD1 . TRBJ1-1 TRBV29-1 CSVEDQGGGLNTEAFF TGCAGCGTTGAAGATCAAGGGGGCGGCCTAAACACTGAAGCTTTCTTT
14 . few TRBJ1-1 TRBV5-1 CASSQGTISTEAFF TGCGCCAGCAGCCAGGGGACCATTAGTACAGAAGCTTTCTTT
14 TRBD2 . TRBJ2-1 TRBV7-8 CASSPLGGSNEQFF TGTGCCAGCAGCCCCCTGGGGGGGAGCAATGAGCAGTTCTTC
12 . . TRBJ2-2 TRBV5-4 CASSLVVGELFF TGTGCCAGCAGCTTGGTAGTCGGGGAGCTGTTTTTT
14 . . TRBJ2-3 TRBV6-6 CASRPGLLGQSQYF TGTGCCAGCAGGCCGGGACTCCTTGGCCAATCGCAGTATTTT
13 . . TRBJ1-1 TRBV6-1 CASSQGVNTEAFF TGTGCCAGCAGCCAGGGAGTGAACACTGAAGCTTTCTTT
12 . . TRBJ1-2 TRBV2 CASSNYQYGYTF TGTGCCAGCAGTAACTATCAGTATGGCTACACCTTC
15 . . TRBJ1-2 TRBV14 CASSQELSLNYGYTF TGTGCCAGCAGCCAAGAATTGAGCTTAAACTATGGCTACACCTTC
17 . . TRBJ2-1 TRBV5-1 CASSPSGQGVSYNEQFF TGCGCCAGCAGCCCCTCGGGGCAGGGAGTCTCCTACAATGAGCAGTTCTTC
15 . . TRBJ2-5 TRBV6-5 CASSYEGLKQETQYF TGTGCCAGCAGTTACGAGGGACTGAAACAAGAGACCCAGTACTTC
14 . once TRBJ2-7 TRBV5-5 CASSMGGFGYEQYF TGTGCCAGCAGCATGGGGGGATTCGGATACGAGCAGTACTTC
14 . . TRBJ1-2 TRBV19 CASSSPGRNYGYTF TGTGCCAGTAGTTCTCCGGGACGGAACTATGGCTACACCTTC
13 . few TRBJ1-1 TRBV19 CASSTRGATEAFF TGTGCCAGTAGTACCCGAGGCGCCACTGAAGCTTTCTTT
17 . . TRBJ2-2 TRBV10-1 CASSEHRGTSNTGELFF TGCGCCAGCAGTGAGCATAGGGGTACTTCGAACACCGGGGAGCTGTTTTTT
10 . . TRBJ2-5 TRBV20-1 CSAPRKTQYF TGCAGTGCCCCGAGAAAGACCCAGTACTTC
18 . . TRBJ1-1 TRBV10-3 CAISERSGQASMNTEAFF TGTGCCATCAGTGAGAGGAGTGGGCAGGCCTCAATGAACACTGAAGCTTTCTTT
16 . . TRBJ2-3 TRBV27 CASSFRPGGDTDTQYF TGTGCCAGCAGTTTCCGCCCCGGGGGTGACACAGATACGCAGTATTTT
15 . . TRBJ1-4 TRBV30 CAWRGRGNGNEKLFF TGTGCCTGGAGGGGCAGGGGAAATGGGAATGAAAAACTGTTTTTT
15 TRBD1 few TRBJ1-2 TRBV7-2 CASSSARDRGGGYTF TGTGCCAGCAGCTCCGCACGGGACAGGGGGGGAGGCTACACCTTC
13 . . TRBJ2-7 TRBV5-5 CASSLASSYEQYF TGTGCCAGCAGCTTGGCCAGCTCCTACGAGCAGTACTTC
15 TRBD2 . TRBJ2-3 TRBV2 CASRARLAGTDTQYF TGTGCCAGCAGAGCACGACTAGCGGGCACAGATACGCAGTATTTT
15 TRBD2 . TRBJ2-1 TRBV2 CASSLGLASYNEQFF TGTGCCAGCAGCCTCGGACTAGCGTCATACAATGAGCAGTTCTTC
13 . once TRBJ2-2 TRBV9 CASSVGREGELFF TGTGCCAGCAGCGTAGGTCGGGAGGGGGAGCTGTTTTTT
15 . . TRBJ1-1 TRBV11-2 CASSLDSPRNTEAFF TGTGCCAGCAGCTTAGATTCACCGAGGAACACTGAAGCTTTCTTT
15 . . TRBJ1-5 TRBV21-1 CASRSGGRRNQPQHF TGTGCCAGCAGATCGGGGGGCAGGCGCAATCAGCCCCAGCATTTT
13 . few TRBJ2-7 TRBV7-8 CASSRGTSYEQYF TGTGCCAGCAGTCGAGGGACTTCCTACGAGCAGTACTTC
12 . . TRBJ2-3 TRBV29-1 CSVELVVDTQYF TGCAGCGTTGAACTGGTGGTGGATACGCAGTATTTT
16 TRBD1 . TRBJ1-2 TRBV6-5 CASSSRDRGPNYGYTF TGTGCCAGCAGTTCCCGGGACAGGGGGCCTAACTATGGCTACACCTTC
15 TRBD1 . TRBJ2-7 TRBV4-2 CASSQEGDRGYEQYF TGTGCCAGCAGCCAAGAGGGGGACAGGGGCTACGAGCAGTACTTC
13 . . TRBJ1-5 TRBV2 CASRPGHTQPQHF TGTGCCAGCCGTCCCGGACATACTCAGCCCCAGCATTTT
14 TRBD2 . TRBJ2-1 TRBV29-1 CSVPTSGSYNEQFF TGCAGCGTACCGACTAGCGGATCCTACAATGAGCAGTTCTTC
15 TRBD1 few TRBJ1-5 TRBV19 CASSTTGNGNQPQHF TGTGCCAGTAGTACGACAGGGAATGGCAATCAGCCCCAGCATTTT
14 TRBD1 few TRBJ2-3 TRBV19 CASRQGANTDTQYF TGTGCCAGTAGGCAGGGGGCAAACACAGATACGCAGTATTTT
14 . once TRBJ2-7 TRBV9 CASSVAVRSYEQYF TGTGCCAGCAGCGTAGCTGTACGAAGCTACGAGCAGTACTTC
14 . . TRBJ2-5 TRBV7-6 CASSLATAQETQYF TGTGCCAGCAGCTTAGCGACTGCTCAAGAGACCCAGTACTTC
16 TRBD2 . TRBJ2-1 TRBV6-5 CASSSSGGWFNNEQFF TGTGCCAGCAGTTCCTCGGGGGGGTGGTTCAACAATGAGCAGTTCTTC
13 . . TRBJ1-2 TRBV10-1 CASSDDRARGYTF TGCGCCAGCAGTGACGACAGAGCCCGTGGCTACACCTTC
13 TRBD1 . TRBJ2-7 TRBV7-2 CASRLTGSYEQYF TGTGCCAGCAGATTGACAGGGTCCTACGAGCAGTACTTC
16 . . TRBJ1-2 TRBV10-2 CASSDSQGGPAYGYTF TGCGCCAGCAGTGACTCCCAGGGTGGTCCCGCCTATGGCTACACCTTC
16 . few TRBJ2-5 TRBV5-1 CASSSAKTGLQETQYF TGCGCCAGCAGTTCAGCCAAAACAGGTCTCCAAGAGACCCAGTACTTC
12 TRBD2 . TRBJ2-5 TRBV6-5 CASATGGETQYF TGTGCCAGCGCGACGGGGGGAGAGACCCAGTACTTC
18 . . TRBJ2-2 TRBV4-2 CASSQEKGDSGNTGELFF TGTGCCAGCAGCCAAGAAAAGGGCGATAGCGGTAACACCGGGGAGCTGTTTTTT
15 . . TRBJ2-5 TRBV7-9 CASSLGSAGKETQYF TGTGCCAGCAGCTTGGGGTCCGCCGGAAAAGAGACCCAGTACTTC
14 . few TRBJ2-2 TRBV7-3 CASSSVGGTGELFF TGTGCCAGCAGCTCGGTGGGGGGCACCGGGGAGCTGTTTTTT
16 TRBD1 . TRBJ2-7 TRBV6-8 CAADYRGTGVPYEQYF TGTGCCGCAGACTACAGGGGGACAGGGGTACCCTACGAGCAGTACTTC
13 TRBD1 . TRBJ1-2 TRBV7-2 CASSLKTGDGYTF TGTGCCAGCAGCTTAAAGACAGGGGATGGCTACACCTTC
14 TRBD1 . TRBJ2-7 TRBV7-8 CASSLDRGSYEQYF TGTGCCAGCAGTCTAGACAGGGGGTCCTACGAGCAGTACTTC